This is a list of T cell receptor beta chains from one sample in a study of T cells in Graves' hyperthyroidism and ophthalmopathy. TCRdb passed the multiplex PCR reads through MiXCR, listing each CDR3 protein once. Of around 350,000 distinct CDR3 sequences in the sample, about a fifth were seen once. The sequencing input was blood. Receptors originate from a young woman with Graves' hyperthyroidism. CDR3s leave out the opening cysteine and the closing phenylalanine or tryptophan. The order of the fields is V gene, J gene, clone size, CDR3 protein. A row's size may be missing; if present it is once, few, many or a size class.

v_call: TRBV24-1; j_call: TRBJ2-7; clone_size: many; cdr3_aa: ATSGSGGNSYEQY
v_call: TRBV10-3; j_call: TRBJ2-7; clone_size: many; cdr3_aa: AISWGLAERGSEQY
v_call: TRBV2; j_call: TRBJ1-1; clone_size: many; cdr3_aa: ASRDTQQGITEAF
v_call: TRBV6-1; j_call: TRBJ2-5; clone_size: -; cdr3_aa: ASSEATGGETQY
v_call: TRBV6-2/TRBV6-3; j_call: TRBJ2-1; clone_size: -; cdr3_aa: ASSYGPTSGGADEQF
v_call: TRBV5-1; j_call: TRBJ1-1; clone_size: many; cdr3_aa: ASSLALTPDTEAF
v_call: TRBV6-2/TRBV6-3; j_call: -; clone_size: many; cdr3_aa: ASSYLEGGVERTEALF
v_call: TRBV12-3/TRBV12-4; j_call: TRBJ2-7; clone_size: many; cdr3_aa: ASSLTSGGSSYEQY
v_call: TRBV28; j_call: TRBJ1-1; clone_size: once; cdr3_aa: ASSYVRTFKTEAF
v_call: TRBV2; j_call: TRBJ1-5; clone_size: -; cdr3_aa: ASRSQGAYNQPQH
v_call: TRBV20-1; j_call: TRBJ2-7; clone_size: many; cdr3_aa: SAHSLAAEQY
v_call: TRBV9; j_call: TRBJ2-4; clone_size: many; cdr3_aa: ASGRGDRGEVLAKNIQY
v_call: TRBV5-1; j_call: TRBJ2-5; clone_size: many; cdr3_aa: ASSLASWTGGPQETQY
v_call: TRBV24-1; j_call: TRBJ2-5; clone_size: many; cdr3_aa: ATASLSWGQETQY
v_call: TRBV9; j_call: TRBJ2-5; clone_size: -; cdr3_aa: VSSQGLAGRETQY
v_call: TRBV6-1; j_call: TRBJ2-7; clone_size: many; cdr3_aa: ASSVNRVSYEQY
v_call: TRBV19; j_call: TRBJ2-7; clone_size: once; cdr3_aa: ASSNTGLSYEQY
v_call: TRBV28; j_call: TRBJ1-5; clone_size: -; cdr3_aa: ASSLAGWDQPQH
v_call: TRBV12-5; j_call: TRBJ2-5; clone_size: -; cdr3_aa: ASGRGRVETQY
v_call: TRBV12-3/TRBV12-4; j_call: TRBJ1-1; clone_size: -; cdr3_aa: ASSLGRRSMNTEAF
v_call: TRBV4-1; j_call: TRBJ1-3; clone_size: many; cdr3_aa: ASSHPGGSGNTIY
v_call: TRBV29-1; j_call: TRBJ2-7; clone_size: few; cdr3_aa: SVEGTDQGRDEQY
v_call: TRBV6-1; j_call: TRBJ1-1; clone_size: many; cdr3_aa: ASSEVRNTEAF
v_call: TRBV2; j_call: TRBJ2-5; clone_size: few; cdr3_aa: ASSASAAVRETQY
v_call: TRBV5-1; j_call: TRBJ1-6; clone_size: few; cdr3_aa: ASTTGQGPSPLH
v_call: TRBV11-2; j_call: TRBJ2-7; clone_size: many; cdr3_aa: ASSPSVRVYEQY
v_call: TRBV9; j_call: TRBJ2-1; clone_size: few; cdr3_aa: ASSVWGDEQF
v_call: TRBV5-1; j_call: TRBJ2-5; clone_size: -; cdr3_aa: ASSFRQALQETQY
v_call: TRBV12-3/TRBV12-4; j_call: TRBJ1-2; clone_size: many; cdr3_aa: ASTVGIGYT
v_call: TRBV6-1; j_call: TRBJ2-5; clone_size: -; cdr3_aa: ASSEYGSQETQY
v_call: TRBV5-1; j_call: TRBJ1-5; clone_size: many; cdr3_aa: ASSPGGGKQPQH
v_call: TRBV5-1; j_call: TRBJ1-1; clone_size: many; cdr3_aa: ASGSGQPNTEAF
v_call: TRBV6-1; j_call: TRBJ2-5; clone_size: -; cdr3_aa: ASSGRWTAGQETQY
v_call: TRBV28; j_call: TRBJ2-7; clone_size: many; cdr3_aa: ASSLSSGGAREQY
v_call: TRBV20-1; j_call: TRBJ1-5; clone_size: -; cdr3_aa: SASPGQINQPQH
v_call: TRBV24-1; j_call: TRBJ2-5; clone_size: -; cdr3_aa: ATSEVGKETQY
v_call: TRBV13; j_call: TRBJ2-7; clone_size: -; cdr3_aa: ASGPFHEQY
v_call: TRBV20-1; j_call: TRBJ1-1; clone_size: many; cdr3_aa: SPRGHLNTEAF
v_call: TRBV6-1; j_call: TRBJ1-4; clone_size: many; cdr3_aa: ASTRKPGQGYEKLF
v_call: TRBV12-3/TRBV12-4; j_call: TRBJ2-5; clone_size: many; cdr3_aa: ASSFNSETQY
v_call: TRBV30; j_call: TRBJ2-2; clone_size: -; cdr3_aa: ACPGQSGSGELF
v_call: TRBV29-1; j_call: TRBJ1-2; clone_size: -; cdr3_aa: SVRPGRGGYT
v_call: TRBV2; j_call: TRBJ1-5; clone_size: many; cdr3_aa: ASSEFRTSNQPQH
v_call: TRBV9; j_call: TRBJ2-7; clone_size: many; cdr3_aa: ASSVDARYEQY
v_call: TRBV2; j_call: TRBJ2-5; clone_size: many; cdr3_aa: ASRLGALGTQY
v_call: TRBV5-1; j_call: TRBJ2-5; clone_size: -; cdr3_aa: ASSLGDRGQETQY
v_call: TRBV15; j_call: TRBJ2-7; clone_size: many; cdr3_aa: ATSREGQGADEQY
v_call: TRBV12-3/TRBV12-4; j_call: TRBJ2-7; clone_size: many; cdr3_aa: ASTISRGGYEQY
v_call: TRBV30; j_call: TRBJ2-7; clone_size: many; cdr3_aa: AWSKDYEQY
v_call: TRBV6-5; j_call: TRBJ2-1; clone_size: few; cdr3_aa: ASSIHRGLSYNEQF
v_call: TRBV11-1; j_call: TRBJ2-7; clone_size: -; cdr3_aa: ASSWLAGQKYYEQY
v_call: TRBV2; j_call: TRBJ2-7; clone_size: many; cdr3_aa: ASPKEGDYEQY
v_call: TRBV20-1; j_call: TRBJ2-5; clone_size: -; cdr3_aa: SARDRVPAGGQETQY
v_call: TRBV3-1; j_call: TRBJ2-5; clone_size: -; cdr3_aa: ASSDDPGTSGQETQY